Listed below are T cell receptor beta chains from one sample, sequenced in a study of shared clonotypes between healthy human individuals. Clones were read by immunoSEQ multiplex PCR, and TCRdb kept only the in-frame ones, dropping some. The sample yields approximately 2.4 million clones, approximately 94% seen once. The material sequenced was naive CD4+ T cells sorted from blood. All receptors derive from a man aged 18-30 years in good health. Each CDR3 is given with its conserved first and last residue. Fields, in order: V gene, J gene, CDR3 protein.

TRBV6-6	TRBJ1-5	CASHLRDDPPQPQHF
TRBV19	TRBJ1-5	CASSKLWVAEGQPQHF
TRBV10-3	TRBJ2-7	CAISATASYEQYF
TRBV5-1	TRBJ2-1	CASSWNRGGSYNEQFF
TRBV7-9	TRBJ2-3	CASSPSGGSGRDTQYF
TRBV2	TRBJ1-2	CASPTSDTGINYGYTF
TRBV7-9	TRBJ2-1	CASSKLAGGRYNEQFF
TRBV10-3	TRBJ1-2	CAITDRVEANYGYTF
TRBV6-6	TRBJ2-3	CASSYPWRDDTQYF
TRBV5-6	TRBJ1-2	CASSLTGTGYGYTF